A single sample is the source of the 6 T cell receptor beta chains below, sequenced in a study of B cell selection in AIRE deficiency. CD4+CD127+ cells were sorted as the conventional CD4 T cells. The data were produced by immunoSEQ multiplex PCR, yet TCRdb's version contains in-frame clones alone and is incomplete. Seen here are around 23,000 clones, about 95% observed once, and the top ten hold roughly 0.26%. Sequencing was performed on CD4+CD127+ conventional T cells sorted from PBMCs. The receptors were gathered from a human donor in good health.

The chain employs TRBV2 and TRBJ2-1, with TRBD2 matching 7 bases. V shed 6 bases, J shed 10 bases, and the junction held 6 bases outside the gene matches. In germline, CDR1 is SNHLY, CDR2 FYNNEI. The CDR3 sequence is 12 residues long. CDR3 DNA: TGTGCCAGCAGGGAGCGGGGAATCGAGCAGTTCTTC. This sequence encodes CASRERGIEQFF.

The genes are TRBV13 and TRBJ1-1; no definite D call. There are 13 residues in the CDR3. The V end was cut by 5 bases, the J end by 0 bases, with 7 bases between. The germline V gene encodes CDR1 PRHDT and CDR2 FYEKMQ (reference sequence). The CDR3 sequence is CASSVGMNTEAFF. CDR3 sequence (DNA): TGTGCCAGCAGCGTTGGAATGAACACTGAAGCTTTCTTT. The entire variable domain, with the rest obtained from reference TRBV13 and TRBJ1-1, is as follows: AAGVIQSPRHLIKEKRETATLKCYPIPRHDTVYWYQQGPGQDPQFLISFYEKMQSDKGSIPDRFSAQQFSDYHSELNMSSLELGDSALYFCASSVGMNTEAFFGQGTRLTVV.

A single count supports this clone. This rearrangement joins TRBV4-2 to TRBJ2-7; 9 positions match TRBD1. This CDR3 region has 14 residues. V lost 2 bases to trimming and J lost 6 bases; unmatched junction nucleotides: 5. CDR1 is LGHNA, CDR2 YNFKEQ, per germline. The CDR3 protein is CASSQRGQGTEQYF. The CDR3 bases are TGTGCCAGCAGCCAACGTGGACAGGGGACCGAGCAGTACTTC.

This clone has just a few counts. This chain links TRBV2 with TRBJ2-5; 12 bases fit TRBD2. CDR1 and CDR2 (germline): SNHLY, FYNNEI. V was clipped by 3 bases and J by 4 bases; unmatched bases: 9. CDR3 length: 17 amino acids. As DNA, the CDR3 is TGTGCCAGCAGTGATGGTCTAGCGGGGGGGCCGGGAGAGACCCAGTACTTC. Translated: CASSDGLAGGPGETQYF.

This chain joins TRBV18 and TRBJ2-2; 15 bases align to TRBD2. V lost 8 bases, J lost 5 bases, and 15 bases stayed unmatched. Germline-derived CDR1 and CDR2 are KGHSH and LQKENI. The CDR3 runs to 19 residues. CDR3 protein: CASPRRAGLAGGDTGELFF. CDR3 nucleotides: TGTGCCAGCCCGCGCCGTGCGGGACTAGCGGGAGGAGATACCGGGGAGCTGTTTTTT.

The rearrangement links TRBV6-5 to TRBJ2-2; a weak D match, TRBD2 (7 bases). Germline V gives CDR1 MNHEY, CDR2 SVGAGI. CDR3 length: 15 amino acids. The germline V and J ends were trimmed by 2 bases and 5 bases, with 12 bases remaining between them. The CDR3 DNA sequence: TGTGCCAGCAGTTACACAGGGCGGGGGACCGGGGAGCTGTTTTTT. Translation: CASSYTGRGTGELFF.